The rows below give T cell receptor beta chains drawn from one sample of a study of blood T cell repertoires in COVID-19. Sequenced by immunoSEQ multiplex PCR; TCRdb stores in-frame clones only, minus some. Among 330,000 or so clones listed, more than 70% were seen once. Sequencing used PBMCs or T cells enriched from blood (not recorded which). These receptors originate from a man in his forties in a cohort exposed to, infected with or recovered from COVID-19 (not recorded which). Each CDR3 is given with its conserved first and last residue. Each record gives: J gene, V gene, D gene, clone size, CDR3 DNA, CDR3 protein. A D gene is named only where the DNA matches it firmly. Only part of the rows carry a size: once, few, many, or a class if the clone is expanded.

TRBJ1-1,TRBV29-1,NA,NA,TGCAGCGCCCTTGTAGGGGGGAACACTGAAGCTTTCTTT,CSALVGGNTEAFF
TRBJ1-2,TRBV5-4,TRBD1,NA,TGTGCCAGCAGCTTGGAGGGCCAGGGGGCCTCCTATGGCTACACCTTC,CASSLEGQGASYGYTF
TRBJ1-6,TRBV6-5,TRBD1,NA,TGTGCCAGCGAAGACAGGGGGAATTCACCCCTCCACTTT,CASEDRGNSPLHF
TRBJ2-1,TRBV5-5,TRBD1,NA,TGTGCCAGCAGCTTGGGCAGGGGGCAGTACAATGAGCAGTTCTTC,CASSLGRGQYNEQFF
TRBJ2-2,TRBV28,NA,NA,TGTGCCAGCAGTTTAGGACAAAACACCGGGGAGCTGTTTTTT,CASSLGQNTGELFF
TRBJ2-2,TRBV14,NA,NA,TGTGCCAGCAGCCAAGTCCTCGGGAGCCGGACCGGGGAGCTGTTTTTT,CASSQVLGSRTGELFF
TRBJ2-5,TRBV2,NA,NA,TGTGCCAGCTGGACGTCAGGGTTTGGCGGCGAAGAGACCCAGTACTTC,CASWTSGFGGEETQYF
TRBJ1-2,TRBV4-2,TRBD1,NA,TGTGCCAGCAGCCAAACGACAGGGGGCAATGTTGGCTACACCTTC,CASSQTTGGNVGYTF
TRBJ2-1,TRBV18,TRBD2,NA,TGTGCCAGCTCACCACCGGGACTAGCGGGAGGGAATGAGCAGTTCTTC,CASSPPGLAGGNEQFF
TRBJ1-1,TRBV27,TRBD1,NA,TGTGCCAGCAGTTCCAGACAGGGGATGAACACTGAAGCTTTCTTT,CASSSRQGMNTEAFF
TRBJ1-2,TRBV3-1/TRBV3-2,TRBD1,few,TGTGCCAGCAGCCACCGACAGGGCAACTATGGCTACACCTTC,CASSHRQGNYGYTF
TRBJ2-7,TRBV11-2,NA,once,TGTGCCAGCAGCGCCCAGACAGCAAGGAGCTCCTACGAGCAGTACTTC,CASSAQTARSSYEQYF
TRBJ2-2,TRBV5-1,NA,NA,TGCGCCAGCAGCTTGGAGACTAACACCGGGGAGCTGTTTTTT,CASSLETNTGELFF
TRBJ1-6,TRBV18,TRBD1,NA,TGTGCCAGCTCACCGGGACAGGGGACATCACCCCTCCACTTT,CASSPGQGTSPLHF
TRBJ2-5,TRBV29-1,TRBD2,NA,TGCAGCGTTGGAGGTGAACGGGGTAGCGGGAAAGAGACCCAGTACTTC,CSVGGERGSGKETQYF
TRBJ1-2,TRBV27,TRBD1,few,TGTGCCAGCAGTTTATCCTTCCAGGGGGAAGGTGGCTACACCTTC,CASSLSFQGEGGYTF
TRBJ2-1,TRBV20-1,NA,NA,TGCAGTGCTTTTAACAATGAGCAGTTCTTC,CSAFNNEQFF
TRBJ2-1,TRBV7-3,TRBD2,NA,TGTGCCAGCAGGGGGACTACTTACAATGAGCAGTTCTTC,CASRGTTYNEQFF
TRBJ2-3,TRBV18,TRBD2,NA,TGTGCCAGCTCACTGGGACTAGCGGCTAGCACAGATACGCAGTATTTT,CASSLGLAASTDTQYF
TRBJ2-2,TRBV3-1/TRBV3-2,NA,few,TGTGCCAGCAGGCTAACCACCGGGGAGCTGTTTTTT,CASRLTTGELFF
TRBJ1-1,TRBV2,NA,NA,TGTGCCAGCAGTGATGGGAGAGACACTGAAGCTTTCTTT,CASSDGRDTEAFF
TRBJ1-3,TRBV7-2,NA,NA,TGTGCCAGCAGCTTAGCGGGCCCAGACAGGAGCTCTGGAAACACCATATATTTT,CASSLAGPDRSSGNTIYF
TRBJ2-2,TRBV30,TRBD1,few,TGTGCCTGGAGTGTAATTTCCCGGACAGGGAGTGGGACCGGGGAGCTGTTTTTT,CAWSVISRTGSGTGELFF
TRBJ2-2,TRBV4-2,TRBD2,NA,TGTGCCAGCAGCCAAGGAACTAGCGGAAACACCGGGGAGCTGTTTTTT,CASSQGTSGNTGELFF
TRBJ2-4,TRBV30,NA,NA,TGTGCCTGGAGTGGAGACAGTTATCCACTAGCCAAAAACATTCAGTACTTC,CAWSGDSYPLAKNIQYF
TRBJ1-2,TRBV27,TRBD1,NA,TGTGCCAGCAGTTCAAGTACAGGGGGTTTTTATGGCTACACCTTC,CASSSSTGGFYGYTF
TRBJ1-2,TRBV5-5,NA,NA,TGTGCCAGCAGCCCGAACTGGGAGGGGTCCGCCTATGGCTACACCTTC,CASSPNWEGSAYGYTF
TRBJ1-2,TRBV18,NA,NA,TGTGCCAGCTCACCAATTGAACAGAACTATGGCTACACCTTC,CASSPIEQNYGYTF
TRBJ2-5,TRBV24-1,TRBD1,NA,TGTGCCACCAGAAGAGGACAGGGGGCTGGGGAGACCCAGTACTTC,CATRRGQGAGETQYF
TRBJ2-7,TRBV5-1,NA,NA,TGCGCCAGCCGAGGGCTCGGCGACGAGCAGTACTTC,CASRGLGDEQYF
TRBJ2-7,TRBV2,NA,NA,TGTGCCAGCAGTGATCGGCAGGGGGGTTACGAGCAGTACTTC,CASSDRQGGYEQYF
TRBJ2-3,TRBV25-1,NA,NA,TGTGCCAGCAGTCCCCCCGGCACAGATACGCAGTATTTT,CASSPPGTDTQYF
TRBJ1-5,TRBV7-2,NA,NA,TGTGCCAGCAGCCGACTGAATCAGCCCCAGCATTTT,CASSRLNQPQHF
TRBJ1-5,TRBV5-8,TRBD1,NA,TGTGCCAGCAGCTTGTTGACAGGGCCGGGTCAGCCCCAGCATTTT,CASSLLTGPGQPQHF
TRBJ2-7,TRBV13,NA,NA,TGTGCCAGCACCCACTTGGGGCGTACCTACGAGCAGTACTTC,CASTHLGRTYEQYF
TRBJ1-1,TRBV11-2,NA,NA,TGTGCCAGCACCCGCGACACTGAAGCTTTCTTT,CASTRDTEAFF
TRBJ2-1,TRBV13,TRBD2,NA,TGTGCCAGCAGCTTAGGGGCTAGCGGGAGGGCCATAGGTGAGCAGTTCTTC,CASSLGASGRAIGEQFF
TRBJ1-6,TRBV9,TRBD1,NA,TGTGCCAGCAGCGCATCGGGACAGGGGGATTCACCCCTCCACTTT,CASSASGQGDSPLHF
TRBJ1-1,TRBV11-2,NA,NA,TGTGCCAGCAGCACTAGCGCGGTGAACACTGAAGCTTTCTTT,CASSTSAVNTEAFF
TRBJ2-1,TRBV5-1,TRBD1,NA,TGCGCCAGCAGCCCAGGACAGGGTGGGAGCAATGAGCAGTTCTTC,CASSPGQGGSNEQFF
TRBJ2-1,TRBV5-1,TRBD2,NA,TGCGCCAGCAGCTTGGCCCAAGCGGGAGATACCGGTGAGCAGTTCTTC,CASSLAQAGDTGEQFF
TRBJ2-3,TRBV9,TRBD2,NA,TGTGCCAGCAGCTTGCCTAGCGGAAGAGGGGATACGCAGTATTTT,CASSLPSGRGDTQYF
TRBJ2-3,TRBV10-1,NA,NA,TGCGCCACCTGCAACAGGGATATTAGCACAGATACGCAGTATTTT,CATCNRDISTDTQYF
TRBJ1-4,TRBV29-1,TRBD1,NA,TGCAGCGTTGAAGATCGTTCGGCAGGGGGCCTTGAAAAACTGTTTTTT,CSVEDRSAGGLEKLFF
TRBJ1-6,TRBV6-5,TRBD1,NA,TGTGCCAGCCTGAAGGGGGACAGTTATAATTCACCCCTCCACTTT,CASLKGDSYNSPLHF
TRBJ2-3,TRBV7-2,TRBD2,NA,TGTGCCAGCAGCGAAAGCGGGACTAGCGTTAGCACAGATACGCAGTATTTT,CASSESGTSVSTDTQYF
TRBJ1-6,TRBV28,NA,NA,TGTGCCAGCAGTTCTTGGGGGGATGATTCACCCCTCCACTTT,CASSSWGDDSPLHF
TRBJ2-7,TRBV28,TRBD1,NA,TGTGCCAGCAGTTTACTAGAGGGCCTGATTCGGGACAGCTACGAGCAGTACTTC,CASSLLEGLIRDSYEQYF
TRBJ2-1,TRBV28,NA,NA,TGTGCCAGCAGTCCAGCAGGGAATGAGCAGTTCTTC,CASSPAGNEQFF